This TCR beta chain was identified in a study of cytomegalovirus exposure and HLA in healthy donors. Study observations and caveats: Cytomegalovirus-associated TCR beta chains were listed, numbering 150 to 200.

Germline CDR1 reads WSHSY; CDR2 reads SAAADI. The CDR3 totals 12 residues. V was cut by 7 bases and J by 5 bases, with 8 bases left in between. In the PCR, 60 Vbeta and 13 Jbeta primers were used. Per the study methods: Later analysis identified tens of millions of unique TCR beta chains, about 10 million shared. Here immunoSEQ multiplex PCR was the method, and the copy in TCRdb shows in-frame clones only, minus some. V, J and clone size were drawn from that table, and D and trimming were deduced from the DNA. This sample has over 150,000 clones; 87% occur once, and the top ten carry 0.65% to 0.9%. A note on this clone: Antigen: not known.

This clonotype was obtained from a woman younger than 45 in good health and CMV-seronegative. The rearrangement links TRBV10-2 to TRBJ2-2, with TRBD2 as a possible D gene (6 bases). Sequenced input: PBMCs. The CDR3 region is CASKGGTGELFF. The CDR3 region has the DNA TGCGCCAGCAAAGGAGGGACCGGGGAGCTGTTTTTT.